This entry lists 14 T cell receptor beta chains sequenced from one sample in a study of CD8+CD57+ T cells in acquired aplastic anemia. Genomic DNA templated the TCR beta VDJ and CDR3 profiling. TCRdb redid the calling of the reads with MiXCR, one entry per CDR3 protein. The sample yields around 180,000 distinct CDR3 sequences, approximately 52% seen once. Whoever was chosen for sequencing had shown CD8+CD57+ cell expansion by flow cytometry. The sample was sorted CD4+, CD8+, or CD8+CD57+ T cells (not recorded which) from PBMCs. These receptors were collected from a human donor with aplastic anemia.

In this sample, this clonotype turned up a few times. CDR3 bases: TGTGCCAGCAGCCAATTAACAGGGACTAGCGGGGGAAATGAGCAGTTCTTC. Translating it yields CASSQLTGTSGGNEQFF. The V call is TRBV3-1, the J call TRBJ2-1; 14 bases fit TRBD2. The germline CDR1 and CDR2 sequences are LGHDT and YNNKEL (reference sequence). CDR3 size: 17 residues. V lost 2 bases, J lost 7 bases, and 7 bases stayed unmatched.

Ten or more counts support this clonotype. The gene calls are TRBV19 and TRBJ1-5, with no clear D. The CDR3 totals 14 residues. Trimming took 4 bases from V and 0 from J, leaving 7 bases between them. The germline CDR1 and CDR2 sequences are LNHDA and SQIVND (reference sequence). The CDR3 DNA follows: TGTGCCAGTAGTAAGACGTTTAGCAATCAGCCCCAGCATTTT. It codes for CASSKTFSNQPQHF.

This clonotype was observed many times. The chain is built from TRBV29-1 and TRBJ1-2, with 7 nucleotides matching TRBD1. The CDR3 runs 11 residues. CDR1 is SQVTM, CDR2 ANQGSEA, per germline. V shed 4 bases, J shed 6 bases, and the junction held 2 bases outside the gene matches. Here the CDR3 reads CSVGQGNGYTF. The CDR3 DNA sequence: TGCAGCGTTGGACAGGGTAATGGCTACACCTTC.

Worth noting for this clonotype: A single base separates this from a much larger clone, so it may be a read error. The V gene is TRBV6-1, the J gene TRBJ1-2; possibly TRBD1 for D (6 bases). CDR3 size: 14 residues. The germline V and J ends were trimmed by 4 bases and 8 bases, with 17 bases remaining between them. Germline CDR1 is MNHNS and CDR2 is SASEGT. CDR3 bases: TGTGCCAGCAGTGTGACCGGGGCAGGGGACGGCTACACCTTC. Translating gives CASSVTGAGDGYTF.

The chain is built from TRBV27 and TRBJ2-5; D ambiguous. CDR3 size: 15 residues. Trimming stripped 5 bases from V and 3 bases from J, with 16 bases between. The germline gives CDR1 MNHEY, CDR2 SMNVEV (reference sequence). The CDR3 is CASSPSGSPKETQYF. CDR3 bases: TGTGCCAGCAGTCCGAGTGGGTCCCCCAAAGAGACCCAGTACTTC.

This CDR3 reads CASSARQGVANEQFF. The CDR3 bases are TGTGCCAGCAGTGCCAGACAGGGGGTCGCGAATGAGCAGTTCTTC. This chain joins TRBV25-1 and TRBJ2-1, with 9 bases lining up with TRBD1. Germline values: CDR1 MGHDK, CDR2 SYGVNS. The CDR3 sequence is 15 residues long. V gave up 4 bases and J gave up 7 bases; unmatched junction bases: 8. The full variable domain, with the rest looked up from reference TRBV25-1 and TRBJ2-1, is EADIYQTPRYLVIGTGKKITLECSQTMGHDKMYWYQQDPGMELHLIHYSYGVNSTEKGDLSSESTVSRIRTEHFPLTLESARPSHTSQYLCASSARQGVANEQFFGPGTRLTVL.

The chain links TRBV12-3 or TRBV12-4 to TRBJ1-6, with 8 bases that match TRBD1. The CDR3 extends over 15 amino acids. Trimming took 6 bases from V and 7 from J; bases not matched to a gene: 8. The CDR3 nucleotides read TGTGCCAGCAGCCACCGGACAGGGAGGAATTCACCCCTCCACTTT. It yields the protein CASSHRTGRNSPLHF.

V usage is TRBV25-1 and J usage is TRBJ1-1; 8 nucleotides line up with TRBD1. CDR1 and CDR2 from the germline V gene are MGHDK and SYGVNS. Losses at the gene ends were 3 bases for V and 1 base for J; bases not matched to a gene: 4. This CDR3 is built from 15 residues. The CDR3 loop reads CASSETGAQNTEAFF. The CDR3 nucleotides are TGTGCCAGCAGTGAGACAGGGGCTCAGAACACTGAAGCTTTCTTT.

The sample holds many counts of this clonotype. The chain is built from TRBV5-5 and TRBJ1-5, with D hard to call. Germline CDR1 SGHKS, CDR2 YYEKEE (reference sequence). This CDR3 has 14 amino acids. The V end was cut by 0 bases, the J end by 1 base, with 5 bases between. The CDR3 bases are TGTGCCAGCAGCTTGGTAGGGAGCAATCAGCCCCAGCATTTT. This gives the protein CASSLVGSNQPQHF.

This clonotype came up a few times. The chain links TRBV10-3 to TRBJ2-5; 9 nucleotides agree with TRBD2. V lost 6 bases and J lost 4; bases outside the gene matches: 6. Germline V gives CDR1 ENHRY, CDR2 SYGVKD. The CDR3 covers 14 residues. Here the CDR3 reads CAISLSGSTETQYF. CDR3 DNA: TGTGCCATCAGCCTTAGCGGGAGTACAGAGACCCAGTACTTC.

This clonotype was recorded at least ten times. A read error may produce the germline difference seen at one junction end. The chain combines TRBV2 with TRBJ2-5; TRBD1 matches at 8 bases. Germline V gene sequence: CDR1 SNHLY, CDR2 FYNNEI. This CDR3 spans 15 amino acids. The CDR3 loop is CASRVQGGSQEIQYF. The CDR3 nucleotides are TGTGCCAGCAGGGTACAGGGGGGATCCCAAGAGATCCAGTACTTC.

There are a few counts of this clonotype. This rearrangement joins TRBV10-3 to TRBJ1-4; no clear D gene. Trimming shortened V by 3 bases and J by 7 bases, and 9 bases separated the two germline ends. Germline V lookup: CDR1 ENHRY, CDR2 SYGVKD. This CDR3 region has 13 residues. As DNA, the CDR3 is TGTGCCATCAGTGAAGGAATGGGTGAAAAACTGTTTTTT. The encoded protein is CAISEGMGEKLFF.

The CDR3 DNA sequence: TGTGCCACTCAAATGGGGCGGGAATCCTACGAGCAGTACTTC. Encoded protein: CATQMGRESYEQYF. The chain couples TRBV10-3 to TRBJ2-7, with a weak D call TRBD2 (6 bases). The V and J ends lost 10 bases and 1 base respectively, with 17 bases between them. Germline assignment: CDR1 ENHRY and CDR2 SYGVKD. The CDR3 has 14 amino acids.

The gene calls are TRBV9 and TRBJ2-5; no reliable D call. The CDR3 extends over 14 amino acids. Germline V gene lookup returns CDR1 SGDLS and CDR2 YYNGEE. Trimming removed 0 bases at V and 2 bases at J, with 8 bases between. DNA for the CDR3: TGTGCCAGCAGCGTAGGGACCACTCAAGAGACCCAGTACTTC. It is translated as CASSVGTTQETQYF.